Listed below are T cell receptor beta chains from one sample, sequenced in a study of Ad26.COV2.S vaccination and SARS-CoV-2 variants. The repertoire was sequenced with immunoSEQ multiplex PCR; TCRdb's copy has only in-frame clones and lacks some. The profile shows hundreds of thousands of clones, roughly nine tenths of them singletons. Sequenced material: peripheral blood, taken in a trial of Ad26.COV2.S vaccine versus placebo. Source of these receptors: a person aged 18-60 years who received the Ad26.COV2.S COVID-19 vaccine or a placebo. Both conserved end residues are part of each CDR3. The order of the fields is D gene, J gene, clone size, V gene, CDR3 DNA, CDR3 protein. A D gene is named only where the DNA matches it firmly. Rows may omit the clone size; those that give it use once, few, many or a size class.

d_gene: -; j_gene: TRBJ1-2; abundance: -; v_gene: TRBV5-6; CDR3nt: TGTGCCAGCAGCTTTCTTGGCTATGGCTACACCTTC; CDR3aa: CASSFLGYGYTF
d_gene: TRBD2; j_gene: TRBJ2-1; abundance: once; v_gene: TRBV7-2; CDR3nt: TGTGCCAGCAGCTTAGGCATGGGACTAGCGGGGCGATACAACAATGAGCAGTTCTTC; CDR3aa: CASSLGMGLAGRYNNEQFF
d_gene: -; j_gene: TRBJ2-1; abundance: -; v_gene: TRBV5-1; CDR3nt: TGCGCCAGCAGCTTGGGACAGTTCCCTGAGCAGTTCTTC; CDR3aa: CASSLGQFPEQFF
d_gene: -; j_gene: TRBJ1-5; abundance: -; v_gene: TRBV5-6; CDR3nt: TGTGCCAGCAGCTTGATAGGGTACAATCAGCCCCAGCATTTT; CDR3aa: CASSLIGYNQPQHF
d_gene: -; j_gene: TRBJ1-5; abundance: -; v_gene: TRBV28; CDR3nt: TGTGCCAGCAGTCCCGCGGGTAGCAATCAGCCCCAGCATTTT; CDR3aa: CASSPAGSNQPQHF
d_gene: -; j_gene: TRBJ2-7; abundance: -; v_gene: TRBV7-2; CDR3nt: TGTGCCAGCAGCTTAGCCACCCGATCCTACGAGCAGTACTTC; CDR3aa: CASSLATRSYEQYF
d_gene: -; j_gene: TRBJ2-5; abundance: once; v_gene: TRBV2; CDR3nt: TGTGCCAGCATCTTCCAGGCGGCGGTTCAAGAGACCCAGTACTTC; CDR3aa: CASIFQAAVQETQYF
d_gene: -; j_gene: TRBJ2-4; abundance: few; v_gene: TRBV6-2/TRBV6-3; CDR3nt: TGTGCCAGCAGTTACACCTGGTGGGGTCCACGGGAAAACATTCAGTACTTC; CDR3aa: CASSYTWWGPRENIQYF
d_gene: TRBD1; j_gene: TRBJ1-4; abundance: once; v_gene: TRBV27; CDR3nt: TGTGCCAGCAGTTTTCGGGACAGGGGGTCGGGGACGAATGAAAAACTGTTTTTT; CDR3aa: CASSFRDRGSGTNEKLFF
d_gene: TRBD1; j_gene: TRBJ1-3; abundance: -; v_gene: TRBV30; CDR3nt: TGTGCCTGGAGTAGACAGGGGGTTTTGAAGGTCCCTGGAAACACCATATATTTT; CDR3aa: CAWSRQGVLKVPGNTIYF
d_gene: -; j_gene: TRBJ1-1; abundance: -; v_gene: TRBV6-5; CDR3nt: TGTGCCAGCAGGCCTCAACAGGGCGGGAGCACTGAAGCTTTCTTT; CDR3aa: CASRPQQGGSTEAFF
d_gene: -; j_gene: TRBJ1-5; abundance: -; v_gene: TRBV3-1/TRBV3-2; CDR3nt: TGTGCCAGCAGCCGCCACGGGTGCGGGGGAGACGGCAATCAGCCCCAGCATTTT; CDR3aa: CASSRHGCGGDGNQPQHF
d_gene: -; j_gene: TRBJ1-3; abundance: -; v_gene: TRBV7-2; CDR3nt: TGTGCCAGCAGCCTCGACAGCTCTGGAAACACCATATATTTT; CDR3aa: CASSLDSSGNTIYF
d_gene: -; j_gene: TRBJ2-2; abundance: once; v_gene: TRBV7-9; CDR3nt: TGTGCCAGCAGCCGACCGCCGACAGCGGCCGGGGAGCTGTTTTTT; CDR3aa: CASSRPPTAAGELFF
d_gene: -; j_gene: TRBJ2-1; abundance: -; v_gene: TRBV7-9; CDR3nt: TGTGCCAGCAGCTTAGAGGTCTACAATGAGCAGTTCTTC; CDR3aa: CASSLEVYNEQFF
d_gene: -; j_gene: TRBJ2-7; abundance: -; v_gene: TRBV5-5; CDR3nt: TGTGCCAGCAGCCGCTCGGCAGACCTCTACGAGCAGTACTTC; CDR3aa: CASSRSADLYEQYF
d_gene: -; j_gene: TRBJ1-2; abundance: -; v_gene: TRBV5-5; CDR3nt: TGTGCCAGCAGCTTTGCCGACCCCCCGGGCTACACCTTC; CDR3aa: CASSFADPPGYTF
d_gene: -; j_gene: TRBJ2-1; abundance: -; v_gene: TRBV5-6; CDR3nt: TGTGCCAGCAGCCCCGTTTTGGGTCGTACGAACCAGCAGTTCTTC; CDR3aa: CASSPVLGRTNQQFF
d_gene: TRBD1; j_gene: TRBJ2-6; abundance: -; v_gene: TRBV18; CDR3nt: TGTGCCAGCTCACCTGGGTATGGACAGGGTTCTTCTGGGGCCAACGTCCTGACTTTC; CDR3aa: CASSPGYGQGSSGANVLTF
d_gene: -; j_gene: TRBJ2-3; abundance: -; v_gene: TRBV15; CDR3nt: TGTGCCACCAGCAGACAGGTTCCTAGCACAGATACGCAGTATTTT; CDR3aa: CATSRQVPSTDTQYF
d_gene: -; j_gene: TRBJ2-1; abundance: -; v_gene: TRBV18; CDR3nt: TGTGCCAGCTCACCACCGATAGATTACAATGAGCAGTTCTTC; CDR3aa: CASSPPIDYNEQFF
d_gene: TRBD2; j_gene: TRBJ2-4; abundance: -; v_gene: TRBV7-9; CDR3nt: TGTGCCAGCAGCTCCGGGACTAGCGGGAGGTGGAACATTCAGTACTTC; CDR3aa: CASSSGTSGRWNIQYF
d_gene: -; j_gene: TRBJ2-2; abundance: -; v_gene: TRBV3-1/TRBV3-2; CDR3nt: TGTGCCAGCAGCCAACATAGTACCGGGGAGCTGTTTTTT; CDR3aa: CASSQHSTGELFF
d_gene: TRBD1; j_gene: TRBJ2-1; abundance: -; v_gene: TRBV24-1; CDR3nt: TGTGCCACCAGTGACAGACAGGGGAGCTCCTACAATGAGCAGTTCTTC; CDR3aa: CATSDRQGSSYNEQFF
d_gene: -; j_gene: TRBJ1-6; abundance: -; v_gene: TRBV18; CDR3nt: TGTGCCAGCTCACCAGGGTCCAATTCACCCCTCCACTTT; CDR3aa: CASSPGSNSPLHF
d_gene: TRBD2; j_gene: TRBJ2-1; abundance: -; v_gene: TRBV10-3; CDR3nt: TGTGCCATCAGTGAGTACGGAGCGGGAGAGTACAATGAGCAGTTCTTC; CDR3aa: CAISEYGAGEYNEQFF
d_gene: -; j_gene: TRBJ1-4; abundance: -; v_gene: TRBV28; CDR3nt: TGTGCCAGCAGTTCTCCGGGGAACAATGAAAAACTGTTTTTT; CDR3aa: CASSSPGNNEKLFF
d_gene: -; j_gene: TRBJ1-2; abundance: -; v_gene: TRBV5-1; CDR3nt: TGCGCCAGCAGCTCGCCGGAACTTAACTATGGCTACACCTTC; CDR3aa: CASSSPELNYGYTF
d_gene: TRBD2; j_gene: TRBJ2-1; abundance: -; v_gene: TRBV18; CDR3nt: TGTGCCAGCTCACGCGGGACTAGCGGGTCCTACAATGAGCAGTTCTTC; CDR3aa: CASSRGTSGSYNEQFF
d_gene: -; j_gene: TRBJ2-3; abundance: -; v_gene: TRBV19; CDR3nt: TGTGCCAGTAGAAGGAGAGAGCCCACAGATACGCAGTATTTT; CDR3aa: CASRRREPTDTQYF
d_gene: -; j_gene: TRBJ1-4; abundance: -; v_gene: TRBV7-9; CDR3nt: TGTGCCAGCAGCGGGAAAAGACAGATCGGTTATGAAAAACTGTTTTTT; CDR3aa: CASSGKRQIGYEKLFF
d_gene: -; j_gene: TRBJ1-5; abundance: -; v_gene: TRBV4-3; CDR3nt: TGCGCCAGCAGCCAAGATCGGATCGGGGGTCAGCCCCAGCATTTT; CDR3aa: CASSQDRIGGQPQHF
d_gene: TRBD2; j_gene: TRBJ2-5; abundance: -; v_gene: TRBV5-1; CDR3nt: TGCGCCAGCAGCCTCGGGACTAGCGGGGGCCACCAAGAGACCCAGTACTTC; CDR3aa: CASSLGTSGGHQETQYF
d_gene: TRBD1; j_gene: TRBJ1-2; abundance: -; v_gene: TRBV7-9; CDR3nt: TGTGCCAGCAGCGCCAGGGGGCTGGTCCAAAACTATGGCTACACCTTC; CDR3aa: CASSARGLVQNYGYTF